This TCR beta chain came from a study of STAT5B mutations in CD4+ large granular lymphocyte leukemia. To note about this clone: Its specificity is unknown.

The survey-level immunoSEQ assay was used. TCRdb's copy holds only in-frame clones and misses some; the assay was immunoSEQ multiplex PCR. The data hold 30,000 to 40,000 clones, with about four fifths observed a single time. The CDR3 extends over 15 amino acids. CDR1 and CDR2 from the germline V gene are MNHEY and SVGAGI. V was trimmed by 2 bases and J by 0 bases, leaving 10 bases between them. Control samples were healthy donors' buffy coats. Study findings and constraints: 8/27 top patient clones versus 2/35 control clones were TRBV06-family.

This TCR was recovered from a human donor in good health. Sequenced: CD4+ T cells from blood buffy coats. This chain links TRBV6-5 with TRBJ1-2, with a weak D call TRBD1 (5 bases). CDR3 loop: CASSYAGLTNYGYTF. CDR3 DNA sequence: TGTGCCAGCAGTTACGCAGGGTTGACTAACTATGGCTACACCTTC.